This T cell receptor (beta chain) was observed in a study of blood T cell repertoires in COVID-19. About the research overall: There were acute and convalescent COVID-19 samples, and they came from the United States, Italy and Spain. From T cells, B-cell-depleted T cells, or PBMCs came the material, which was cDNA or gDNA.

Seattle-derived patients entered the study during active infection and were followed longitudinally. The authors' processing: Reference gene primer amplification gave nucleated cell count estimates. The table came from immunoSEQ multiplex PCR; TCRdb's copy has only in-frame clones and leaves some out. The V and J calls and the clone size are those of that table, but D and trimming were determined from the DNA. The table shows roughly 190,000 clones, with more than 75% occurring only once. J was trimmed by 5 bases and V by 6 bases; bases with no gene match: 2. The CDR3 covers 13 residues. The germline CDR1 and CDR2 sequences are LNHDA and SQIVND (reference sequence). Concerning this clone itself: The sample carries other DNA sequences with the same CDR3.

Sequencing was done on a sample of peripheral blood. The J gene is TRBJ1-5, the V gene TRBV19; 9 bases map to TRBD1. The receptor comes from a woman in her sixties or seventies with COVID-19, enrolled during active disease. CDR3 region: CASSRDRDQPQHF. DNA for the CDR3: TGTGCCAGTAGCCGGGACAGGGATCAGCCCCAGCATTTT.